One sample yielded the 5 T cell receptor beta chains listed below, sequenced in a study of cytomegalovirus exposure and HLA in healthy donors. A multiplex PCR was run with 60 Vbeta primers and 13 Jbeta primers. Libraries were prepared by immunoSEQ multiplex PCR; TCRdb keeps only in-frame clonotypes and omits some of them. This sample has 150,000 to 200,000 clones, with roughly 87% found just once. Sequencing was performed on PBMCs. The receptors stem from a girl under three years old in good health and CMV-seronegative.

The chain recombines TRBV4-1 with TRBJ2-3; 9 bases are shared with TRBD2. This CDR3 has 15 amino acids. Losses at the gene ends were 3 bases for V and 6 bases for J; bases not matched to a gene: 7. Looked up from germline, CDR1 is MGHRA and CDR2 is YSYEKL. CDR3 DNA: TGCGCCAGCAGCCATATAGCGGGAGTCGCGGATACGCAGTATTTT. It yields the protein CASSHIAGVADTQYF.

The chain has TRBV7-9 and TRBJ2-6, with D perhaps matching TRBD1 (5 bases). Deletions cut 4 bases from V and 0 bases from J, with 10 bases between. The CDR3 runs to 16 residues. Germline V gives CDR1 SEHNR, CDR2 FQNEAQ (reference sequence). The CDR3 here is CASSYLGDSGANVLTF. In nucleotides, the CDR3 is TGTGCCAGCAGCTATTTAGGGGACTCTGGGGCCAACGTCCTGACTTTC.

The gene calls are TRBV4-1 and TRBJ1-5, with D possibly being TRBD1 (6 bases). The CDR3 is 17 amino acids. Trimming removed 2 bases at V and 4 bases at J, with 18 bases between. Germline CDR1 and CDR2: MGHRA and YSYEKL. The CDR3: CASSQWATQDSNQPQHF. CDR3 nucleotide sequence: TGCGCCAGCAGCCAATGGGCTACCCAGGACAGTAATCAGCCCCAGCATTTT.

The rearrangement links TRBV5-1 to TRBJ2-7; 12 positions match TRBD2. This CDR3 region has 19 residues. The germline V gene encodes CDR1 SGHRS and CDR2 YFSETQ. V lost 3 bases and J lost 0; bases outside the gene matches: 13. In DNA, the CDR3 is TGCGCCAGCAGCTCAAGGACTAGCGGGACCAACTACCGCTCCTACGAGCAGTACTTC. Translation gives CASSSRTSGTNYRSYEQYF.

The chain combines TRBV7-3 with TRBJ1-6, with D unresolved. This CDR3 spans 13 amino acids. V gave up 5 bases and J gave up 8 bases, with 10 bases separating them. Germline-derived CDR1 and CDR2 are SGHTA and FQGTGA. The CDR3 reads CASSRTLDSPLHF. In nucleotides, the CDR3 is TGTGCCAGCAGCCGAACCTTAGATTCACCCCTCCACTTT.